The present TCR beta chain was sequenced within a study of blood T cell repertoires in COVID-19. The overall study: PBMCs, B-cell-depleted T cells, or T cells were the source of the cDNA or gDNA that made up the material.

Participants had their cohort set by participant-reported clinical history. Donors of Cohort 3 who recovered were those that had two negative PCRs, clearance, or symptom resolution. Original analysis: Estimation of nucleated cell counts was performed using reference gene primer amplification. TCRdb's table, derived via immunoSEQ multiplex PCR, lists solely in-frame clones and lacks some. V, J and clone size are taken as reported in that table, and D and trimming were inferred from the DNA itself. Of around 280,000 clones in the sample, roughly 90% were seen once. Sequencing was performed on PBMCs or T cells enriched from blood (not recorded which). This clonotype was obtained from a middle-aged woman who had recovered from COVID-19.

CDR3 nucleotides: TGTGCCAGCAGCTCCCTTACAGGGATCAACGGCTACACCTTC. Protein: CASSSLTGINGYTF. The chain carries TRBV7-9 and TRBJ1-2; possible D gene TRBD1, 6 bases. From germline, CDR1 is SEHNR and CDR2 FQNEAQ (reference sequence). CDR3 length: 14 residues. V was trimmed by 4 bases and J by 8 bases, leaving 17 bases between them.